This TCR beta chain was sequenced during a study of molecular identifiers for immune sequencing clone quantification. Findings and caveats of the study: Clones above 20 RNA copies held over 99% of effector molecules, under 1% in naive cells.

TCRdb processed the PCR reads anew with MiXCR; each CDR3 protein has one entry. The profile shows around 480,000 distinct CDR3 sequences, around 23% of them singletons. Sorting selected naive CD8 T cells with a CD8+CD4-CCR7+CD45RA+ phenotype. Concerning this clonotype: Antigen specificity is unknown.

The CDR3 has 17 amino acids. J was trimmed by 7 bases and V by 0 bases; bases with no gene match: 12. The germline V gene encodes CDR1 LGHNA and CDR2 YNFKEQ. The source is a human donor in good health. Some libraries in this study had Jurkat cell RNA spiked in. Sequenced input: naive CD8+ T cells from blood, with Jurkat cell RNA spiked in. As for subset: FACS-sorted CD8+CD4-CCR7+CD45RA+ naive T cells. V is TRBV4-2 and J is TRBJ2-1, with 7 bases identical to TRBD2. CDR3 loop: CASSQDQVRERGNEQFF. The CDR3 DNA reads TGTGCCAGCAGCCAAGACCAGGTGCGGGAGCGTGGGAATGAGCAGTTCTTC.